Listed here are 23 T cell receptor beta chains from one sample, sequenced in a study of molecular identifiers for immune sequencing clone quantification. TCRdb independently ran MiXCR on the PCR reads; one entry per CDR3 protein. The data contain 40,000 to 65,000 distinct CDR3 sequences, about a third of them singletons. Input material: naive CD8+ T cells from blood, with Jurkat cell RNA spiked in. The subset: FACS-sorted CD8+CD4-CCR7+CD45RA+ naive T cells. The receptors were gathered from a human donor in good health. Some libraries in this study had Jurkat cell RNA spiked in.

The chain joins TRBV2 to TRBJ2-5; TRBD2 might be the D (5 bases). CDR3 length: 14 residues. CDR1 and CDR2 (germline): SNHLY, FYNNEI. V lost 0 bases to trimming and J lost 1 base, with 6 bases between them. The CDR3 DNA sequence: TGTGCCAGCAGTGAAGCGGGAGTCCAAGAGACCCAGTACTTC. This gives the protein CASSEAGVQETQYF.

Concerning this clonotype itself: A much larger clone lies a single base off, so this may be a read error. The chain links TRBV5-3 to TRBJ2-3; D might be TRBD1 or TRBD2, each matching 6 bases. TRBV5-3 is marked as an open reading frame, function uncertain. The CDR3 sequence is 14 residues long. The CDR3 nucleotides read TGTGCCAGCAGCTTGGGACTGGGGGCAAATACGCAGTATTTT. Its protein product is CASSLGLGANTQYF.

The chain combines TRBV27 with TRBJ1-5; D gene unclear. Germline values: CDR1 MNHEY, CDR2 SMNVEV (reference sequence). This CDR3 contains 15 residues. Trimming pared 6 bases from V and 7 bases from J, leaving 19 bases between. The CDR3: CASSLAFSVPQPQHF. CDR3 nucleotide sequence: TGTGCCAGCAGCCTAGCCTTTTCGGTACCGCAGCCCCAGCATTTT.

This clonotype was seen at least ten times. CDR3 region: CSVVDSYEQYF. Here the CDR3 DNA reads TGCAGCGTTGTAGACAGCTACGAGCAGTACTTC. This sequence joins TRBV29-1 and TRBJ2-7; TRBD1 might be the D (5 bases). This CDR3 comprises 11 residues. CDR1 is SQVTM, CDR2 ANQGSEA, per germline. Trimming stripped 4 bases from V and 3 bases from J, with 7 bases between.

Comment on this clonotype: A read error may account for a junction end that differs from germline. The DNA of the CDR3 is TGTGCCAGCAGCGTAGTTGTTCACTCCGGGGAGCTGCTTTTT. This codes for CASSVVVHSGELLF. The genes are TRBV9 and TRBJ2-2, with D tentatively TRBD2 (5 bases). The CDR3 is 14 residues long. CDR1 SGDLS and CDR2 YYNGEE come from the germline V gene.

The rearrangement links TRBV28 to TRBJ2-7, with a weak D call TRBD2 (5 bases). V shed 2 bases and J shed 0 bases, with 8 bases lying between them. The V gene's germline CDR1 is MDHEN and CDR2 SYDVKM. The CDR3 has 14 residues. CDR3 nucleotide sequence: TGTGCCAGCAGTTTAAGGCGGGCCTCCTACGAGCAGTACTTC. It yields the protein CASSLRRASYEQYF.

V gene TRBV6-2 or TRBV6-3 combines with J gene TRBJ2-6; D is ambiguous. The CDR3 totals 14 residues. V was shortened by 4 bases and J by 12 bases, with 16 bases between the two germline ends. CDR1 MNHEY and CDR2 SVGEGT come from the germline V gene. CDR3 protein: CASSFYLHGPVLTF. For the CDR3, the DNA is TGTGCCAGCAGTTTTTACCTTCACGGACCCGTCCTGACTTTC.

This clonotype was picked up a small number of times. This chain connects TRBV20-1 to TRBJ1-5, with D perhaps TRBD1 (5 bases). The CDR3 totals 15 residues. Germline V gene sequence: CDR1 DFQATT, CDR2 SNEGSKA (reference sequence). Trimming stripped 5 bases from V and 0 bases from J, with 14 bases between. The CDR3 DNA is TGCAGTGCTTGGACACCTGATGATAGCAATCAGCCCCAGCATTTT. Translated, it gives CSAWTPDDSNQPQHF.

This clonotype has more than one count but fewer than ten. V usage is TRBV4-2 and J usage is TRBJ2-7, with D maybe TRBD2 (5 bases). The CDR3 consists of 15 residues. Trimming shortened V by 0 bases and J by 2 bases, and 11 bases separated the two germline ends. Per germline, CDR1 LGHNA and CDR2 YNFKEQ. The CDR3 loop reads CASSQESMGAYEQYF. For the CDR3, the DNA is TGTGCCAGCAGCCAAGAATCTATGGGAGCCTACGAGCAGTACTTC.

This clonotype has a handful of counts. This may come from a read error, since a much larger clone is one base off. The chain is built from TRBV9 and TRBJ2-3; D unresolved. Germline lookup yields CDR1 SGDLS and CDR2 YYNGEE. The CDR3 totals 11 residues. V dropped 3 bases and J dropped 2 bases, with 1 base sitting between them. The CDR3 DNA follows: TGTGCCAGCAGCGCCACAGATACGCAGTATTTT. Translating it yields CASSATDTQYF.

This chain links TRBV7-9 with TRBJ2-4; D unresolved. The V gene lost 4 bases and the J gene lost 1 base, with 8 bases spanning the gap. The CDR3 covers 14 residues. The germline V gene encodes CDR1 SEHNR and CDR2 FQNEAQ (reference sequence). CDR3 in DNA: TGTGCCAGCAGCTCTTATCTTGCCAAAAACATTCAGTACTTC. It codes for CASSSYLAKNIQYF.

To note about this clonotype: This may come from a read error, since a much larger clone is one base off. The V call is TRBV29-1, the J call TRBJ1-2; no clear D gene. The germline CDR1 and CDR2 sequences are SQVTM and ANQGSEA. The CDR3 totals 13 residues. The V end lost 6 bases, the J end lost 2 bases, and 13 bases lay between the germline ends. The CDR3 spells CSVGRVDNYGYTF. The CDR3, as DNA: TGCAGCGTAGGACGGGTCGACAACTATGGCTACACCTTC.

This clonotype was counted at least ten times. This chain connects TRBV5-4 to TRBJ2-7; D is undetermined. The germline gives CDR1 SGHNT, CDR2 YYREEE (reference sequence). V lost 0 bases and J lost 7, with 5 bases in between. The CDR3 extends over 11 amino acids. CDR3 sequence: CASSLGIEQYF. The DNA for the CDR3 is TGTGCCAGCAGCTTGGGGATTGAGCAGTACTTC.

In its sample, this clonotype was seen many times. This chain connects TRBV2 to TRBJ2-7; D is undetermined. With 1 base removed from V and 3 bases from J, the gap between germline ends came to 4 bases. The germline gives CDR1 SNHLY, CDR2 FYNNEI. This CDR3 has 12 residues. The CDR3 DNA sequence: TGTGCCAGCAGTGAAGGGGGCTACGAGCAGTACTTC. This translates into CASSEGGYEQYF.

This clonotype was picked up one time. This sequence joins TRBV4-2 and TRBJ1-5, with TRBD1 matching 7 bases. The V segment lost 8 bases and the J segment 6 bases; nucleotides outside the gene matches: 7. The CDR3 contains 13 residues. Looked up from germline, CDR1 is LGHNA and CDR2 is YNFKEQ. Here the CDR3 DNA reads TGTGCCAGCTGCCTAGGGGGCCGTCAGCCCCAGCATTTT. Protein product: CASCLGGRQPQHF.

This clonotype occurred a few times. The chain's CDR3 is CASYKNPATDTQYF. Here the CDR3 DNA reads TGTGCCAGCTATAAAAACCCCGCCACAGATACGCAGTATTTT. The chain is built from TRBV27 and TRBJ2-3; D is unresolved. Trimming took 8 bases from V and 2 from J, leaving 14 bases between them. The CDR3 has 14 residues. Germline CDR1 is MNHEY and CDR2 is SMNVEV (reference sequence).

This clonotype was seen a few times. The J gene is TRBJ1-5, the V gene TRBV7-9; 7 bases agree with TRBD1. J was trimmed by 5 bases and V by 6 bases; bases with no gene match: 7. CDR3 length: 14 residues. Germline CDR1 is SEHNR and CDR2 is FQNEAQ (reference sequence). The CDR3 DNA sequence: TGTGCCAGCAGTCCGGGACAGATCGATCAGCCCCAGCATTTT. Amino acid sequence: CASSPGQIDQPQHF.

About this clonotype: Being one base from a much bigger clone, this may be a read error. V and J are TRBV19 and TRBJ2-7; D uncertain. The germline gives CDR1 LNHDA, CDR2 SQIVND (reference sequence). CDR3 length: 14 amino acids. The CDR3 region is CASSSGPSSYQQYF. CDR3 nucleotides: TGTGCCAGTAGTTCTGGACCCAGCTCCTACCAGCAGTACTTC. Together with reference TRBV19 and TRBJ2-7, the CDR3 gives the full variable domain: DGGITQSPKYLFRKEGQNVTLSCEQNLNHDAMYWYRQDPGQGLRLIYYSQIVNDFQKGDIAEGYSVSREKKESFPLTVTSAQKNPTAFYLCASSSGPSSYQQYFGPGTRLTVT.

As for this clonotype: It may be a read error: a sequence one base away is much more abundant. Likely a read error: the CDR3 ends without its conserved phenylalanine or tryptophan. CDR3 loop: CASSEGWADTQYI. The CDR3 nucleotides read TGTGCCAGCAGCGAAGGATGGGCAGATACGCAGTATATT. This sequence joins TRBV7-3 and TRBJ2-3; D is uncertain. In germline, CDR1 is SGHTA, CDR2 FQGTGA. V gave up 5 bases and J gave up 4 bases, with 10 bases separating them. There are 13 residues in the CDR3.

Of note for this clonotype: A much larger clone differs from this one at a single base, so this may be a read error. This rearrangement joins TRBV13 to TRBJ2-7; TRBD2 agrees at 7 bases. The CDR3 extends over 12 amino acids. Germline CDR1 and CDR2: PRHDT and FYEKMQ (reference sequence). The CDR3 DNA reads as TGTGCCAGCAGCTTAGGCCTAGCGGAGCAGTGCTTC. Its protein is CASSLGLAEQCF. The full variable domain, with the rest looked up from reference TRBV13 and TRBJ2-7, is AAGVIQSPRHLIKEKRETATLKCYPIPRHDTVYWYQQGPGQDPQFLISFYEKMQSDKGSIPDRFSAQQFSDYHSELNMSSLELGDSALYFCASSLGLAEQCFGPGTRLTVT.

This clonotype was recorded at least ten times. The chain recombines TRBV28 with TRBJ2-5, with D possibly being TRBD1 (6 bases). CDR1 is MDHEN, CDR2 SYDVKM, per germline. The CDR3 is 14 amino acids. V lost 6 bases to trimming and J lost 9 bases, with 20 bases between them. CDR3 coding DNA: TGTGCCAGCAGCGATCCCCCTGGACAGTATTCCCAGTACTTC. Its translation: CASSDPPGQYSQYF. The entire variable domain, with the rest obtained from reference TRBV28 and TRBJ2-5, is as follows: DVKVTQSSRYLVKRTGEKVFLECVQDMDHENMFWYRQDPGLGLRLIYFSYDVKMKEKGDIPEGYSVSREKKERFSLILESASTNQTSMYLCASSDPPGQYSQYFGPGTRLLVL.

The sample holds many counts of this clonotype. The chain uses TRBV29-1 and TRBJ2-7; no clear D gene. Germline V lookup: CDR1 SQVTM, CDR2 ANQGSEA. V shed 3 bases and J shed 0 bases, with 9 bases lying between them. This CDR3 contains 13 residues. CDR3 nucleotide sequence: TGCAGCGTTGAGTTGGCAGACTCCTACGAGCAGTACTTC. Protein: CSVELADSYEQYF.

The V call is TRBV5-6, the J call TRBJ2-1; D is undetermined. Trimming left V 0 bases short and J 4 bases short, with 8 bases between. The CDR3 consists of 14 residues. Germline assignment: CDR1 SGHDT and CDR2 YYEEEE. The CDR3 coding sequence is TGTGCCAGCAGCTTGGGGGATTTATACAATGAGCAGTTCTTC. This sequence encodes CASSLGDLYNEQFF.